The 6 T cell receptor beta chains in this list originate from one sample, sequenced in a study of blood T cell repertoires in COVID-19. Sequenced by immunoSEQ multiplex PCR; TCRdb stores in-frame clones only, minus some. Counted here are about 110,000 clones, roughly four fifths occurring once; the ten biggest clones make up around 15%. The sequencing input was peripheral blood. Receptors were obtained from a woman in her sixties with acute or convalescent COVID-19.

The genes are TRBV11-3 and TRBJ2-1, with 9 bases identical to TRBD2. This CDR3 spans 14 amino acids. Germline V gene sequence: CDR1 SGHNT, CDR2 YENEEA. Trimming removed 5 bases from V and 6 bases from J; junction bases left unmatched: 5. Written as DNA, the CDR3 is TGTGCCAGCAGCCTAGCGGGGTTAAGCAATGAGCAGTTCTTC. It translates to CASSLAGLSNEQFF.

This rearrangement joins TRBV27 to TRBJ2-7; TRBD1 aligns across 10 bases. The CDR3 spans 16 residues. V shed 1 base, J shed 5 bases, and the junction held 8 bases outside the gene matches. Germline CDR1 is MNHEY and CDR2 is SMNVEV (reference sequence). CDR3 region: CASSLFLGTGDDEQYF. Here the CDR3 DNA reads TGTGCCAGCAGTTTATTTCTTGGGACAGGGGACGACGAGCAGTACTTC.

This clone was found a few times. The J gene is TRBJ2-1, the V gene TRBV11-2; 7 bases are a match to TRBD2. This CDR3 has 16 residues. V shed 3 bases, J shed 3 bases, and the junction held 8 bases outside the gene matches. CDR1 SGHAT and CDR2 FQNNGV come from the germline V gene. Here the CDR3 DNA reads TGTGCCAGCAGCTTGAGGGGTAGCGGGTTCTACAATGAGCAGTTCTTC. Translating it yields CASSLRGSGFYNEQFF.

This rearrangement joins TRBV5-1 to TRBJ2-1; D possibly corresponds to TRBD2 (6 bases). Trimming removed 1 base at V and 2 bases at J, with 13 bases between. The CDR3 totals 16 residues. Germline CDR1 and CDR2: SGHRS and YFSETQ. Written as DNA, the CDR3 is TGCGCCAGCAGCTTGATCCAGGGAGGCACCTACAATGAGCAGTTCTTC. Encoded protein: CASSLIQGGTYNEQFF.

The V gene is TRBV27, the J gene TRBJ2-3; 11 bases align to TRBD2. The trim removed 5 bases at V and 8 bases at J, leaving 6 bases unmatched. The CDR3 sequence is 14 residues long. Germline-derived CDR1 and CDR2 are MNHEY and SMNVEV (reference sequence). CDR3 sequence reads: CASSISGGASTQYF. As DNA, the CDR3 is TGTGCCAGCAGTATTAGCGGGGGGGCCAGTACGCAGTATTTT.

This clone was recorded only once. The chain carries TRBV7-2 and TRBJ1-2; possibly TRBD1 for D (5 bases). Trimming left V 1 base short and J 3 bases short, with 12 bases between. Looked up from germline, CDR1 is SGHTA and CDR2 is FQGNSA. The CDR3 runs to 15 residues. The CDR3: CASSLGWGVDYGYTF. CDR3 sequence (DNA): TGTGCCAGCAGCTTAGGATGGGGGGTTGACTATGGCTACACCTTC. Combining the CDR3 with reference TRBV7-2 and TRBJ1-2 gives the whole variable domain GAGVSQSPSNKVTEKGKDVELRCDPISGHTALYWYRQSLGQGLEFLIYFQGNSAPDKSGLPSDRFSAERTGGSVSTLTIQRTQQEDSAVYLCASSLGWGVDYGYTFGSGTRLTVV.